Listed here are 23 T cell receptor beta chains from one sample, sequenced in a study of blood T cells in healthy people across ages. It was with a sample-barcoded 5' primer and a J-beta primer mix that a second PCR of about 7 to 12 cycles was run. TCRdb fed the 5' RACE reads into MiXCR, producing one record per CDR3 protein. Of roughly 560,000 distinct CDR3 sequences in the sample, under 30% were seen once. The same data also went into a second study, on T cells of mothers and their children.

The material sequenced was blood. The receptors stem from a boy aged 5-17 years in good health.

The genes are TRBV7-9 and TRBJ2-7, with D perhaps matching TRBD1 or TRBD2 (5 bases each). The CDR3 is 14 residues long. V was shortened by 1 base and J by 5 bases, with 12 bases between the two germline ends. Germline values: CDR1 SEHNR, CDR2 FQNEAQ (reference sequence). CDR3 amino acids: CASSLEAGTHEQYF. The CDR3 bases are TGTGCCAGCAGCTTAGAGGCAGGGACCCACGAGCAGTACTTC.

This clonotype has only a few counts. V and J are TRBV20-1 and TRBJ1-2; weak D call: TRBD1 (6 bases). The CDR3 extends over 13 amino acids. V lost 1 base and J lost 2, with 8 bases in between. Germline V lookup: CDR1 DFQATT, CDR2 SNEGSKA (reference sequence). CDR3 DNA: TGCAGTGCTAGAGCCGACAGGAACTATGGCTACACCTTC. As protein: CSARADRNYGYTF.

The table lists this clonotype with many counts. The chain joins TRBV6-5 to TRBJ1-6; 10 bases fit TRBD1. The junction had 13 bases not matched to a gene; V was cut back by 4 bases and J by 7 bases. Germline assignment: CDR1 MNHEY and CDR2 SVGAGI. This CDR3 comprises 18 residues. CDR3 sequence reads: CASSFNKKWDRGNSPLHF. In DNA form, the CDR3 reads TGTGCCAGCAGTTTCAACAAGAAATGGGACAGGGGCAATTCACCCCTCCACTTT.

The chain uses TRBV7-2 and TRBJ2-5; the D gene is possibly TRBD1 (6 bases). The CDR3 is made up of 15 amino acids. Germline assignment: CDR1 SGHTA and CDR2 FQGNSA. V lost 5 bases and J 0 bases, leaving 13 bases between the germline ends. CDR3 sequence: CASSLPWTDQETQYF. In DNA form, the CDR3 reads TGTGCCAGCAGCCTACCATGGACAGACCAAGAGACCCAGTACTTC.

This clonotype was found a few times. The chain recombines TRBV19 with TRBJ2-1, with 9 bases aligning to TRBD2. The junction had 5 bases not matched to a gene; V was cut back by 5 bases and J by 0 bases. This CDR3 spans 16 amino acids. CDR1 is LNHDA and CDR2 is SQIVND in the germline V gene (reference sequence). In DNA form, the CDR3 reads TGTGCCAGTAGTCCCGCTAGCGGGGACTCCTACAATGAGCAGTTCTTC. Its protein is CASSPASGDSYNEQFF. Full variable domain (rest looked up from reference TRBV19 and TRBJ2-1): DGGITQSPKYLFRKEGQNVTLSCEQNLNHDAMYWYRQDPGQGLRLIYYSQIVNDFQKGDIAEGYSVSREKKESFPLTVTSAQKNPTAFYLCASSPASGDSYNEQFFGPGTRLTVL.

The rearrangement joins TRBV6-4 to TRBJ2-6; D not certain. V lost 3 bases and J 2 bases, leaving 17 bases between the germline ends. This CDR3 is 18 amino acids long. Per germline, CDR1 MRHNA and CDR2 SNTAGT. The CDR3 spells CASSEGSLWSAGANVLTF. Written as DNA, the CDR3 is TGTGCCAGCAGTGAGGGCAGCCTCTGGAGTGCTGGGGCCAACGTCCTGACTTTC.

J is TRBJ2-1 and V is TRBV6-6, with D unresolved. This CDR3 comprises 14 residues. CDR1 and CDR2 (germline): MNHNY, SVGAGI (reference sequence). Trimming took 7 bases from V and 2 from J, leaving 12 bases between them. The chain's CDR3 is CASKRDGPYNEQFF. For the CDR3, the DNA is TGTGCCAGCAAGCGCGACGGCCCCTACAATGAGCAGTTCTTC.

The chain links TRBV9 to TRBJ2-5; 9 bases match TRBD1. The CDR3 spans 16 residues. J was trimmed by 5 bases and V by 5 bases; bases with no gene match: 13. CDR1 SGDLS and CDR2 YYNGEE come from the germline V gene. CDR3 bases: TGTGCCAGCAGTGCCCCGGGGACAGGGACTCGGGAGACCCAGTACTTC. Its translation: CASSAPGTGTRETQYF. The whole variable domain, filled in from reference TRBV9 and TRBJ2-5, reads DSGVTQTPKHLITATGQRVTLRCSPRSGDLSVYWYQQSLDQGLQFLIQYYNGEERAKGNILERFSAQQFPDLHSELNLSSLELGDSALYFCASSAPGTGTRETQYFGPGTRLLVL.

This clonotype was seen a handful of times. J is TRBJ2-1 and V is TRBV2, with 7 bases lining up with TRBD2. Trimming removed 7 bases from V and 2 bases from J; junction bases left unmatched: 5. The CDR3 is 14 residues long. Germline values: CDR1 SNHLY, CDR2 FYNNEI. The CDR3 DNA reads TGTGCCAGCATCCCGGGACTAACCTACAATGAGCAGTTCTTC. It encodes CASIPGLTYNEQFF.

The chain has TRBV3-1 and TRBJ2-7, with D possibly being TRBD1 or TRBD2 (6 bases each). The CDR3 length is 17 residues. The V end lost 4 bases, the J end lost 2 bases, and 21 bases lay between the germline ends. Germline CDR1 is LGHDT and CDR2 is YNNKEL (reference sequence). The CDR3 sequence is CASSPLGGGRGAYEQYF. CDR3 DNA sequence: TGTGCCAGCAGCCCCCTAGGAGGGGGACGCGGGGCCTACGAGCAGTACTTC.

The CDR3 here is CASSGLGQGGEKLFF. As DNA, the CDR3 is TGTGCCAGCAGTGGACTCGGACAGGGAGGTGAAAAACTGTTTTTT. The chain couples TRBV28 to TRBJ1-4; TRBD1 matches 8 bases. CDR3 size: 15 residues. V was clipped by 5 bases and J by 7 bases; unmatched bases: 9. CDR1 is MDHEN, CDR2 SYDVKM, per germline.

J is TRBJ1-3 and V is TRBV24-1, with D hard to call. The CDR3 has 11 residues. Germline V gene lookup returns CDR1 KGHDR and CDR2 SFDVKD. Trimming shortened V by 12 bases and J by 4 bases, and 9 bases separated the two germline ends. The CDR3 DNA follows: TGTGCCGCAGGAATGGGAAACACCATATATTTT. Translating it yields CAAGMGNTIYF.

This clonotype came up a few times. The gene calls are TRBV9 and TRBJ2-2; D call uncertain. The CDR3 runs 12 residues. V was shortened by 0 bases and J by 7 bases, with 4 bases between the two germline ends. Germline assignment: CDR1 SGDLS and CDR2 YYNGEE. The CDR3 sequence is CASSVADGELFF. The DNA for the CDR3 is TGTGCCAGCAGCGTAGCGGACGGGGAGCTGTTTTTT.

The chain recombines TRBV6-1 with TRBJ1-2, with D unclear. CDR1 MNHNS and CDR2 SASEGT come from the germline V gene. The CDR3 extends over 15 amino acids. V was shortened by 2 bases and J by 4 bases, with 14 bases between the two germline ends. CDR3 DNA: TGTGCCAGCAGTGAATTGACCCGGAGGGCCTATGGCTACACCTTC. Translated, it gives CASSELTRRAYGYTF.

Only a few counts were recorded for this clonotype. This chain uses TRBV5-1 with TRBJ1-1; 8 nucleotides match TRBD1. The V gene end was trimmed by 4 bases and the J gene end by 7 bases; junction bases not matched to a gene: 9. Looked up from germline, CDR1 is SGHRS and CDR2 is YFSETQ. This CDR3 spans 14 amino acids. For the CDR3, the DNA is TGCGCCAGCAGCCTCGGACAGGGTTACAGTGAAGCTTTCTTT. It codes for CASSLGQGYSEAFF.

This clonotype came up a few times. The J gene is TRBJ2-3, the V gene TRBV9; TRBD2 agrees at 9 bases. Germline V CDR1 and CDR2: SGDLS, YYNGEE. This CDR3 contains 17 residues. Trimming took 0 bases from V and 3 from J; bases not matched to a gene: 8. This CDR3 reads CASSVGPAGGRTDTQYF. The CDR3, as DNA: TGTGCCAGCAGCGTAGGGCCAGCGGGGGGTCGAACAGATACGCAGTATTTT.

This clonotype was found a few times. V gene TRBV9 combines with J gene TRBJ2-1; D tentatively reads TRBD1 or TRBD2 (5 bases each). The germline V gene encodes CDR1 SGDLS and CDR2 YYNGEE. This CDR3 has 14 amino acids. With 1 base removed from V and 9 bases from J, the gap between germline ends came to 14 bases. The CDR3 sequence: CASSVPGPTAEQFF. In DNA, the CDR3 is TGTGCCAGCAGCGTACCGGGACCCACAGCTGAGCAGTTCTTC.

The gene calls are TRBV29-1 and TRBJ2-2, with a tentative D call TRBD1 (6 bases). V was pared by 0 bases and J by 2 bases, with 10 bases between. From germline, CDR1 is SQVTM and CDR2 ANQGSEA. This CDR3 is 15 amino acids long. The CDR3 DNA is TGCAGCGTTGAAGATGACAGGTTAAACACCGGGGAGCTGTTTTTT. It is translated as CSVEDDRLNTGELFF.

The J gene is TRBJ2-7, the V gene TRBV27; D call uncertain. CDR3 size: 14 residues. V lost 5 bases to trimming and J lost 7 bases, with 18 bases between them. The V gene's germline CDR1 is MNHEY and CDR2 SMNVEV (reference sequence). CDR3 DNA: TGTGCCAGCAGTCTTTGGGGTATCGGGCAAGAGCAGTACTTC. Translation gives CASSLWGIGQEQYF.

The J gene is TRBJ1-2, the V gene TRBV11-2, with 8 bases identical to TRBD1. V shed 5 bases, J shed 3 bases, and the junction held 8 bases outside the gene matches. CDR1 is SGHAT and CDR2 is FQNNGV in the germline V gene. The CDR3 is made up of 15 amino acids. The CDR3 spells CASSRQETGDYGYTF. CDR3 sequence (DNA): TGTGCCAGCAGCCGACAGGAGACAGGGGACTATGGCTACACCTTC.

The chain uses TRBV20-1 and TRBJ2-5; D is possibly TRBD1 or TRBD2 (7 bases each). V was pared by 2 bases and J by 7 bases, with 20 bases between. Germline loops: CDR1 DFQATT, CDR2 SNEGSKA (reference sequence). CDR3 size: 15 residues. DNA of the CDR3: TGCAGTGCTAGAAAGGGAGGGACAGCCTCAGGGACCCAGTACTTC. Translation gives CSARKGGTASGTQYF.

This clonotype has at least ten counts. This CDR3 reads CASSDGGTGGTGELFF. As DNA, the CDR3 is TGTGCCAGCAGTGACGGTGGGACAGGGGGCACCGGGGAGCTGTTTTTT. The rearrangement links TRBV6-4 to TRBJ2-2, with 11 bases matching TRBD1. This CDR3 is built from 16 residues. Germline CDR1 is MRHNA and CDR2 is SNTAGT. With 2 bases clipped from V and 4 bases from J, the junction kept 3 bases outside the gene matches.

This clonotype was seen more than once but under ten times. The V call is TRBV6-5, the J call TRBJ1-1; perhaps TRBD1 as D (5 bases). CDR1 is MNHEY and CDR2 is SVGAGI in the germline V gene. The CDR3 sequence is 15 residues long. V was pared by 6 bases and J by 0 bases, with 14 bases between. CDR3: CASSRTPTLNTEAFF. DNA of the CDR3: TGTGCCAGCAGCCGGACACCTACCCTGAACACTGAAGCTTTCTTT.